One sample yielded the 24 T cell receptor beta chains listed below, sequenced in a study of cytomegalovirus exposure and HLA in healthy donors. With 60 Vbeta and 13 Jbeta primers, the PCR was carried out. Here immunoSEQ multiplex PCR was the method, and the copy in TCRdb shows in-frame clones only, minus some. The repertoire holds 150,000 to 200,000 clones, with around 75% as singletons. The sequencing sample was made of PBMCs. These receptors all stem from a male donor in good health and CMV-seronegative.

Comment on this clone: Relative to the germline gene, one junction end is altered; a read error may explain this. The genes are TRBV2 and TRBJ2-1; no firm D call. Germline assignment: CDR1 SNHLY and CDR2 FYNNEI. The CDR3 runs to 10 residues. CDR3 nucleotides: TGTGCCAGGAACCACAATGAACAGTTCTTC. Translated: CARNHNEQFF.

The chain joins TRBV11-2 to TRBJ2-5, with a possible D match to TRBD2 (6 bases). This CDR3 has 14 amino acids. The V end lost 4 bases, the J end lost 5 bases, and 14 bases lay between the germline ends. In germline, CDR1 is SGHAT, CDR2 FQNNGV. CDR3 bases: TGTGCCAGCAGCTCTATGGCGGGAATGGAGACCCAGTACTTC. Its protein is CASSSMAGMETQYF.

This clone was seen more than once but under ten times. The V and J genes are TRBV2 and TRBJ2-1; 12 bases fit TRBD2. Germline V CDR1 and CDR2: SNHLY, FYNNEI. V shed 3 bases, J shed 8 bases, and the junction held 23 bases outside the gene matches. The CDR3 runs 21 residues. CDR3 nucleotide sequence: TGTGCCAGCAGTGATGTGGGTAGACTAGCGGGGGTTAGAACCCTTTCCTATGAGCAGTTCTTC. Its protein is CASSDVGRLAGVRTLSYEQFF.

This clone was seen a few times. The rearrangement joins TRBV5-1 to TRBJ2-5, with 8 bases lining up with TRBD1. The CDR3 has 15 residues. Losses at the gene ends were 5 bases for V and 5 bases for J; bases not matched to a gene: 11. Germline V lookup: CDR1 SGHRS, CDR2 YFSETQ. In nucleotides, the CDR3 is TGCGCCAGCAGACAAAACGGACAGGGAGGTGAGACCCAGTACTTC. Its protein product is CASRQNGQGGETQYF.

This clone was detected a few times. The rearrangement links TRBV19 to TRBJ2-3; 8 nucleotides match TRBD2. Per the germline V gene, CDR1 is LNHDA and CDR2 is SQIVND (reference sequence). The V gene end was trimmed by 3 bases and the J gene end by 5 bases; junction bases not matched to a gene: 7. This CDR3 has 15 amino acids. The CDR3 spells CASSMVRAGGDTQYF. CDR3 coding DNA: TGTGCCAGTAGTATGGTGCGGGCGGGGGGAGATACGCAGTATTTT.

This clone showed up many times. The rearrangement uses TRBV4-3 and TRBJ2-1; 10 nucleotides line up with TRBD2. V lost 4 bases to trimming and J lost 6 bases; unmatched junction nucleotides: 3. This CDR3 spans 14 amino acids. The germline gives CDR1 LGHNA, CDR2 YSLEER. The CDR3 loop is CASSLWTSGNEQFF. In DNA form, the CDR3 reads TGCGCCAGCAGCCTGTGGACTAGCGGCAATGAGCAGTTCTTC.

The genes are TRBV5-6 and TRBJ2-1; D may be TRBD1 (5 bases). Germline loops: CDR1 SGHDT, CDR2 YYEEEE. Deletions cut 0 bases from V and 2 bases from J, with 9 bases between. The CDR3 runs 15 residues. The CDR3 DNA sequence: TGTGCCAGCAGCTTGGCCGTGACAGCCTACAATGAGCAGTTCTTC. It yields the protein CASSLAVTAYNEQFF.

The rearrangement joins TRBV28 to TRBJ1-4; D is uncertain. The V gene lost 8 bases and the J gene lost 2 bases, with 12 bases spanning the gap. The CDR3 extends over 14 amino acids. The germline CDR1 and CDR2 sequences are MDHEN and SYDVKM. In DNA form, the CDR3 reads TGTGCCAGCTCCCTCCCCGGGACTAATGAAAAACTGTTTTTT. Translation: CASSLPGTNEKLFF. The full variable domain, with the rest looked up from reference TRBV28 and TRBJ1-4, is DVKVTQSSRYLVKRTGEKVFLECVQDMDHENMFWYRQDPGLGLRLIYFSYDVKMKEKGDIPEGYSVSREKKERFSLILESASTNQTSMYLCASSLPGTNEKLFFGSGTQLSVL.

The chain is built from TRBV5-6 and TRBJ2-5, with 8 bases identical to TRBD2. TRBJ2-7 matches the DNA end more closely, so the J call is doubtful. Germline CDR1 SGHDT, CDR2 YYEEEE. The CDR3 spans 14 residues. The CDR3 nucleotides are TGTGCCAGCAGCTTGGGTGCTAGCGGGTACGAGCAGTACTTC. The encoded protein is CASSLGASGYEQYF.

This clone has a single count. Distinct nucleotide sequences in the sample also encode this CDR3. The J gene is TRBJ2-7, the V gene TRBV7-8; 10 bases align to TRBD1. Losses at the gene ends were 0 bases for V and 7 bases for J; bases not matched to a gene: 6. The CDR3 is made up of 15 amino acids. Germline assignment: CDR1 SGHVS and CDR2 FQNEAQ. CDR3 amino acids: CASSLAGQGRGEQYF. CDR3 DNA: TGTGCCAGCAGCTTAGCGGGACAGGGGAGAGGAGAGCAGTACTTC.

The rearrangement joins TRBV27 to TRBJ2-7; TRBD1 matches 7 bases. Per germline, CDR1 MNHEY and CDR2 SMNVEV (reference sequence). The CDR3 totals 12 residues. V lost 10 bases, J lost 7 bases, and 10 bases stayed unmatched. CDR3 in DNA: TGTGCCACCCAGACAGGGAGTAAAGAGCAGTACTTC. This sequence encodes CATQTGSKEQYF.

The gene calls are TRBV10-3 and TRBJ1-4; a weak D match, TRBD1 (5 bases). The germline CDR1 and CDR2 sequences are ENHRY and SYGVKD. Trimming took 4 bases from V and 8 from J, leaving 11 bases between them. This CDR3 region has 13 residues. The CDR3 DNA follows: TGTGCCATCAGTGGGAGGGAGGGGGAAAAACTGTTTTTT. Residues: CAISGREGEKLFF.

This sequence joins TRBV5-3 and TRBJ1-5; D is ambiguous. Being an ORF, TRBV5-3 has a function that is uncertain. The CDR3 is 21 residues long. V was clipped by 1 base and J by 0 bases, with 26 bases between them. The CDR3 reads CARSLWRVIWAGDYSNQPQHF. CDR3 nucleotide sequence: TGTGCCAGAAGCTTGTGGAGGGTTATTTGGGCAGGAGATTATAGCAATCAGCCCCAGCATTTT.

The chain links TRBV27 to TRBJ2-1; 7 positions agree with TRBD1. In germline, CDR1 is MNHEY, CDR2 SMNVEV (reference sequence). V was clipped by 6 bases and J by 6 bases; unmatched bases: 8. The CDR3 spans 14 residues. The CDR3 bases are TGTGCCAGCAGACGTACAGGGGTAGGCAATGAGCAGTTCTTC. It yields the protein CASRRTGVGNEQFF.

This clone turned up a few times. The chain has TRBV2 and TRBJ2-1; 8 bases match TRBD2. The CDR3 is 14 residues long. V lost 5 bases and J lost 3; bases outside the gene matches: 3. Germline CDR1 reads SNHLY; CDR2 reads FYNNEI. This chain's CDR3 is CASSSGGVYNEQFF. The CDR3 coding sequence is TGTGCCAGCAGTAGCGGGGGAGTCTACAATGAGCAGTTCTTC.

The rearrangement links TRBV5-6 to TRBJ2-3; TRBD2 might be the D (6 bases). The CDR3 sequence is 17 residues long. Trimming took 7 bases from V and 0 from J, leaving 21 bases between them. The V gene's germline CDR1 is SGHDT and CDR2 YYEEEE. This CDR3 is CASGTGGRGLSTDTQYF. The CDR3 bases are TGTGCCAGCGGGACTGGGGGTAGGGGACTGAGCACAGATACGCAGTATTTT. The full variable domain, completed using reference TRBV5-6 and TRBJ2-3, is DAGVTQSPTHLIKTRGQQVTLRCSPKSGHDTVSWYQQALGQGPQFIFQYYEEEERQRGNFPDRFSGHQFPNYSSELNVNALLLGDSALYLCASGTGGRGLSTDTQYFGPGTRLTVL.

The genes are TRBV4-3 and TRBJ2-1, with 10 bases fitting TRBD2. J lost 7 bases, V lost 1 base, and 4 bases had no gene match. CDR1 is LGHNA and CDR2 is YSLEER in the germline V gene. The CDR3 totals 15 residues. The CDR3 here is CASSQVLAGVNEQFF. The CDR3 DNA reads TGCGCCAGCAGCCAAGTGCTAGCGGGAGTAAATGAGCAGTTCTTC.

This chain links TRBV6-1 with TRBJ2-7, with TRBD1 matching over 9 bases. The CDR3 loop spans 15 amino acids. After removal of 3 bases from V and 6 bases from J, the junction contained 9 bases not matched to a gene. In germline, CDR1 is MNHNS, CDR2 SASEGT. The CDR3 coding sequence is TGTGCCAGCAGTGAGCCTGGACAGGGGACTCCCGAGCAGTACTTC. It codes for CASSEPGQGTPEQYF.

Notes on this clone: The junction differs from germline at one of its ends, possibly a read error. The J gene is TRBJ1-1, the V gene TRBV7-9; maybe TRBD1 (5 bases). The CDR3 length is 12 residues. Germline CDR1 SEHNR, CDR2 FQNEAQ (reference sequence). The DNA of the CDR3 is TGTTCCAGCAGTTCGGGGGAACTTGAAGCTTTCTTT. Translation: CSSSSGELEAFF.

This clone was seen more than once but under ten times. This chain uses TRBV27 with TRBJ2-2, with a tentative D call TRBD2 (6 bases). The CDR3 loop spans 13 amino acids. V dropped 11 bases and J dropped 4 bases, with 14 bases sitting between them. Germline CDR1 MNHEY, CDR2 SMNVEV (reference sequence). DNA of the CDR3: TGTGCCGTGCTCTCTAGCGCCACCGGGGAGCTGTTTTTT. Translating it yields CAVLSSATGELFF.

The chain combines TRBV6-5 with TRBJ2-7; the match to TRBD1 covers 9 bases. This CDR3 has 15 residues. J lost 4 bases, V lost 4 bases, and 8 bases had no gene match. Germline V gene lookup returns CDR1 MNHEY and CDR2 SVGAGI. The CDR3 spells CASSSPGTGIYEQYF. The CDR3 bases are TGTGCCAGCAGTTCCCCCGGGACAGGGATATACGAGCAGTACTTC.

The chain links TRBV19 to TRBJ1-5; the D gene is possibly TRBD1 (6 bases). V was pared by 7 bases and J by 9 bases, with 13 bases between. This CDR3 comprises 12 residues. Germline CDR1 LNHDA, CDR2 SQIVND (reference sequence). The CDR3 DNA follows: TGTGCCAGTAAGGGGGAAATTCTGCCCCAGCATTTT. Translation: CASKGEILPQHF.

This chain connects TRBV5-6 to TRBJ1-2, with TRBD1 matching 7 bases. Germline lookup yields CDR1 SGHDT and CDR2 YYEEEE. J was trimmed by 4 bases and V by 4 bases; bases with no gene match: 4. This CDR3 has 13 residues. This chain's CDR3 is CASSGGQPYGYTF. CDR3 in DNA: TGTGCCAGCAGCGGGGGACAGCCCTATGGCTACACCTTC.

This chain joins TRBV21-1 and TRBJ1-2; the DNA was not used to check the table's D call, TRBD1. TRBV21-1 is a recognized pseudogene. The CDR3 runs to 15 residues. The CDR3 DNA is TGTGCCAGCAGCAAGGACCGGGACAGGTTTAGTGGCTACACCTTC. The encoded protein is CASSKDRDRFSGYTF.